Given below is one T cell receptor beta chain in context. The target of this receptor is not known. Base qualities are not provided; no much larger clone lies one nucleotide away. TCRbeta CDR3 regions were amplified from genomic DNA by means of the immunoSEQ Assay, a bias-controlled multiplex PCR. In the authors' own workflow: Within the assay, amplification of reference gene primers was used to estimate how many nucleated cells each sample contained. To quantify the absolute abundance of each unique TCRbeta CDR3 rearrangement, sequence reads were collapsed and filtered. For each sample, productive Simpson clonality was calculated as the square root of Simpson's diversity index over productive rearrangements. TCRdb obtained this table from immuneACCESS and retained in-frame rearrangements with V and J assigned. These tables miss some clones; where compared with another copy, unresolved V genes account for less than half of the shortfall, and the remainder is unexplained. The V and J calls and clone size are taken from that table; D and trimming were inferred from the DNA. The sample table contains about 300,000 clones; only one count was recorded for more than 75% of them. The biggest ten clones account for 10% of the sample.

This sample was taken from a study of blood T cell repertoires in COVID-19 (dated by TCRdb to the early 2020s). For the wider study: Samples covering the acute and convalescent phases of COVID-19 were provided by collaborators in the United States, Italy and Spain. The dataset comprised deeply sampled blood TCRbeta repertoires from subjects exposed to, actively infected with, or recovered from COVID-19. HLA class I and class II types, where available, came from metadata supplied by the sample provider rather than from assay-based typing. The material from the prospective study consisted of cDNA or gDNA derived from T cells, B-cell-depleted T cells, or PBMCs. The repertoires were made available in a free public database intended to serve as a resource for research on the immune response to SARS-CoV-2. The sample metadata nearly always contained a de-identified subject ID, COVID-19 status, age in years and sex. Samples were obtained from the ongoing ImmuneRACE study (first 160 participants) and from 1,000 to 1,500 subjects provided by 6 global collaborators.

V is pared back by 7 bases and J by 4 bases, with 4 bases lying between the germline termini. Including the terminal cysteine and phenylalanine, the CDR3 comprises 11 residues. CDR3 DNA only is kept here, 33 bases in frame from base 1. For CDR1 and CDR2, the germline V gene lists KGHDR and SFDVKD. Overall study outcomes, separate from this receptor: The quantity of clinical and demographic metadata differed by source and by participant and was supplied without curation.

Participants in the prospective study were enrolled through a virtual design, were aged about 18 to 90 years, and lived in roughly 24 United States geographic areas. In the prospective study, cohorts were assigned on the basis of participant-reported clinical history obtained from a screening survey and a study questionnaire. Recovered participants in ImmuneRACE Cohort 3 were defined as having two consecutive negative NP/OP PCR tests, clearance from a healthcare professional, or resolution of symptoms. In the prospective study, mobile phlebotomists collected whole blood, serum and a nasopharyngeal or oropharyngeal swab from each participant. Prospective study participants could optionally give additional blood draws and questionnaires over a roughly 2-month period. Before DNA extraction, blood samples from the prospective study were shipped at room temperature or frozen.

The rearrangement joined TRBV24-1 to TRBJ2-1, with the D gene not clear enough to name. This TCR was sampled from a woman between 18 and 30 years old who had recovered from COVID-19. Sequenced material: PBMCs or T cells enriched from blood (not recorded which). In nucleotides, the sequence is TGTGCCACCAGCCTATACAATGAGCAGTTCTTC. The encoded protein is CATSLYNEQFF.